Below, 18 T cell receptor beta chains from the same sample are listed, as sequenced in a study of T cells in Graves' hyperthyroidism and ophthalmopathy. There were TCR beta CDR3 regions amplified from RNA transcripts. HTBI primers were used for first-round RT-PCR of the TCR CDR3. TCRdb reprocessed the multiplex PCR reads via MiXCR and lists one record per CDR3 protein. Here the sample spans just under 750,000 distinct CDR3 sequences, roughly a third being singletons. The sample comprised blood. These receptor sequences come from a woman aged 40-49 years with Graves' hyperthyroidism.

The chain uses TRBV2 and TRBJ2-1; 7 bases map to TRBD1. Trimming removed 6 bases from V and 7 bases from J; junction bases left unmatched: 3. CDR3 length: 12 residues. Germline loops: CDR1 SNHLY, CDR2 FYNNEI. CDR3 DNA sequence: TGTGCCAGCAGCGTACAGGGGAATGAGCAGTTCTTC. This gives the protein CASSVQGNEQFF.

This clonotype was found a few times. CDR3 loop: CASSFIENQPQHF. The CDR3, as DNA: TGTGCCAGCAGTTTTATAGAGAATCAGCCCCAGCATTTT. The rearrangement links TRBV12-3 or TRBV12-4 to TRBJ1-5; D remains unclear. V lost 3 bases to trimming and J lost 4 bases, with 7 bases between them. This CDR3 region has 13 residues.

This clonotype has more than one count but fewer than ten. V usage is TRBV29-1 and J usage is TRBJ2-5; either TRBD1 or TRBD2 may supply D (5 bases each). Between the trimmed V and J ends, which lost 6 bases and 5 bases, there was a span of 16 bases. This CDR3 region has 13 residues. Germline V lookup: CDR1 SQVTM, CDR2 ANQGSEA. The CDR3 reads CSVQVGRGETQYF. The DNA of the CDR3 is TGCAGCGTGCAAGTGGGGCGCGGGGAGACCCAGTACTTC.

The CDR3 reads CASSKTGGTQETQYF. The CDR3 nucleotides are TGCGCCAGCTCCAAAACTGGGGGGACTCAAGAGACCCAGTACTTC. The V gene is TRBV10-2, the J gene TRBJ2-5, with D possibly being TRBD2 (6 bases). V was trimmed by 8 bases and J by 2 bases, leaving 18 bases between them. From germline, CDR1 is WSHSY and CDR2 SAAADI. CDR3 length equals 15 residues.

Only one count was recorded for this clonotype. The chain employs TRBV2 and TRBJ2-7; D unclear. The end of the DNA aligns better with TRBJ2-1, so the J call may be wrong. This CDR3 region has 13 residues. Germline V gene lookup returns CDR1 SNHLY and CDR2 FYNNEI. The CDR3 DNA follows: TGTGCCAGCAGTACTTCTAAGGGCCATGAGCAGTTCTTC. Residues: CASSTSKGHEQFF.

The rearrangement links TRBV13 to TRBJ2-6, with D perhaps TRBD2 (5 bases). V lost 4 bases and J 2 bases, leaving 15 bases between the germline ends. Germline CDR1 and CDR2: PRHDT and FYEKMQ (reference sequence). This CDR3 comprises 17 residues. The CDR3 here is CASSSVGSAAGANVLTF. CDR3 coding DNA: TGTGCCAGCAGCTCAGTAGGGAGCGCGGCTGGGGCCAACGTCCTGACTTTC.

A remark on this clonotype: With a much larger clone just one base away, this may be a read error. V and J are TRBV20-1 and TRBJ2-7; D might be TRBD2 (5 bases). CDR3 length equals 14 residues. Germline V CDR1 and CDR2: DFQATT, SNEGSKA (reference sequence). CDR3 loop: CSAKQRTSSYEQHF. The CDR3 nucleotides are TGCAGTGCTAAACAGCGGACCAGCTCCTACGAGCAGCACTTC.

This clonotype showed up just a few times. The J gene is TRBJ1-1, the V gene TRBV5-5; D uncertain. The germline V gene encodes CDR1 SGHKS and CDR2 YYEKEE (reference sequence). The CDR3 has 14 residues. The germline V and J ends were trimmed by 2 bases and 1 base, with 9 bases remaining between them. DNA for the CDR3: TGTGCCAGCAGCTTCCGGCAGGAGAACACTGAAGCTTTCTTT. Its protein is CASSFRQENTEAFF. Looking up the rest from reference TRBV5-5 and TRBJ1-1 gives the full variable domain: DAGVTQSPTHLIKTRGQQVTLRCSPISGHKSVSWYQQVLGQGPQFIFQYYEKEERGRGNFPDRFSARQFPNYSSELNVNALLLGDSALYLCASSFRQENTEAFFGQGTRLTVV.

The chain employs TRBV2 and TRBJ2-2; D perhaps matches TRBD1 (6 bases). CDR3 size: 14 residues. Trimming cost V 6 bases and J 6 bases, with 14 bases left between them. Germline CDR1 SNHLY, CDR2 FYNNEI. The CDR3 nucleotides read TGTGCCAGCAGCTTGAACAGGGCGGCCGGGGAGCTGTTTTTT. It encodes CASSLNRAAGELFF.

The J gene is TRBJ1-1, the V gene TRBV2; D remains ambiguous. The germline gives CDR1 SNHLY, CDR2 FYNNEI. This CDR3 spans 14 amino acids. V lost 6 bases to trimming and J lost 7 bases, with 18 bases between them. The CDR3 sequence is CASSLDGGSNEAFF. The CDR3 DNA sequence: TGTGCCAGCAGCTTAGATGGCGGATCTAATGAAGCTTTCTTT.

The chain has TRBV7-2 and TRBJ2-7, with D maybe TRBD1 (5 bases). In germline, CDR1 is SGHTA, CDR2 FQGNSA. V was trimmed by 2 bases and J by 7 bases, leaving 12 bases between them. CDR3 size: 13 residues. The CDR3 DNA reads as TGTGCCAGCAGCTTAATAGGACAACGAGAGCAGTACTTC. Translated: CASSLIGQREQYF. The full variable domain, rest sourced from reference TRBV7-2 and TRBJ2-7, is GAGVSQSPSNKVTEKGKDVELRCDPISGHTALYWYRQSLGQGLEFLIYFQGNSAPDKSGLPSDRFSAERTGGSVSTLTIQRTQQEDSAVYLCASSLIGQREQYFGPGTRLTVT.

This chain connects TRBV9 to TRBJ1-1, with D possibly TRBD1 on 5 matching bases. Germline CDR1 and CDR2: SGDLS and YYNGEE. This CDR3 is built from 15 residues. V was trimmed by 0 bases and J by 6 bases, leaving 15 bases between them. The CDR3 sequence is CASSVDALGDPEAFF. CDR3 DNA: TGTGCCAGCAGCGTAGACGCCCTTGGGGACCCTGAAGCTTTCTTT.

This sequence joins TRBV20-1 and TRBJ1-2, with TRBD1 identical over 7 bases. The length of the CDR3 is 13 residues. Per germline, CDR1 DFQATT and CDR2 SNEGSKA (reference sequence). Germline trimming cut 1 base from V and 7 bases from J; bases unmatched to any gene: 6. CDR3 amino acids: CSARGLTGVGYTF. Here the CDR3 DNA reads TGCAGTGCTAGAGGTCTTACAGGGGTTGGCTACACCTTC.

This clonotype was recorded at least ten times. The chain employs TRBV2 and TRBJ2-5; possible D gene TRBD2, 6 bases. Germline lookup yields CDR1 SNHLY and CDR2 FYNNEI. CDR3 length: 12 residues. With 7 bases removed from V and 3 bases from J, the gap between germline ends came to 9 bases. CDR3 sequence (DNA): TGTGCCAGCAATTCGGGGGAAGAGACCCAGTACTTC. This encodes CASNSGEETQYF.

On this clonotype: A much more abundant neighbour one base away suggests this may be a read error. The CDR3 carries no conserved terminal phenylalanine or tryptophan, so it likely arises from a read error. This chain links TRBV20-1 with TRBJ1-3, with TRBD1 as a possible D gene (5 bases). The CDR3 is made up of 14 amino acids. The V gene's germline CDR1 is DFQATT and CDR2 SNEGSKA (reference sequence). V shed 6 bases and J shed 1 base, with 13 bases lying between them. The CDR3, as DNA: TGCAGTGCAACGGGGGAGTTATCTGGAAACACCATATATTCT. It yields the protein CSATGELSGNTIYS.

This clonotype was observed many times. The chain combines TRBV7-9 with TRBJ1-5, with D maybe TRBD1 (5 bases). The V gene's germline CDR1 is SEHNR and CDR2 FQNEAQ (reference sequence). CDR3 length equals 15 residues. V was pared by 0 bases and J by 2 bases, with 8 bases between. DNA of the CDR3: TGTGCCAGCAGCTTAGCAGGCAGGGGCAATCAGCCCCAGCATTTT. Protein sequence: CASSLAGRGNQPQHF.

This clonotype appeared many times. The chain combines TRBV29-1 with TRBJ1-1; the match to TRBD1 covers 9 bases. The V and J ends lost 7 bases and 3 bases, in that order; junction bases with no gene match: 6. CDR1 and CDR2 (germline): SQVTM, ANQGSEA. This CDR3 region has 13 residues. CDR3 in DNA: TGCAGCGGGGACAGGGATTTGGACACTGAAGCTTTCTTT. Amino acids: CSGDRDLDTEAFF. The entire variable domain, with the rest obtained from reference TRBV29-1 and TRBJ1-1, is as follows: SAVISQKPSRDICQRGTSLTIQCQVDSQVTMMFWYRQQPGQSLTLIATANQGSEATYESGFVIDKFPISRPNLTFSTLTVSNMSPEDSSIYLCSGDRDLDTEAFFGQGTRLTVV.

This clonotype was seen a handful of times. V gene TRBV11-2 combines with J gene TRBJ2-7; possibly TRBD2 for D (5 bases). The CDR3 spans 16 residues. CDR1 and CDR2 from the germline V gene are SGHAT and FQNNGV. Trimming pared 6 bases from V and 3 bases from J, leaving 21 bases between. The CDR3 reads CASSYVRAREGYEQYF. CDR3 nucleotide sequence: TGTGCCAGCAGTTACGTTCGGGCTAGAGAGGGCTACGAGCAGTACTTC.